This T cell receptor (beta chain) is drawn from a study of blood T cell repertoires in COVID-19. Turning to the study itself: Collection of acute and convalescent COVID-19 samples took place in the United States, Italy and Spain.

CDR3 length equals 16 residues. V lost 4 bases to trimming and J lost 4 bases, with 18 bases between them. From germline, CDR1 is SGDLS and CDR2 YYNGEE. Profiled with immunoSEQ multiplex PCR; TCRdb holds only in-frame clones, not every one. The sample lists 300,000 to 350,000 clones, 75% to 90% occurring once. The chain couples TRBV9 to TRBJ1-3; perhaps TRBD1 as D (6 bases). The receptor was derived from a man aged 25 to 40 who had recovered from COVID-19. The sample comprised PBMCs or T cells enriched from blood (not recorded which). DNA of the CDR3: TGTGCCAGCAGCAGAGACCCGGGACAATCAGGAAACACCATATATTTT. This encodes CASSRDPGQSGNTIYF.